The source of this T cell receptor (beta chain) is a study of T cells in Graves' hyperthyroidism and ophthalmopathy. Study results and caveats: Peripheral blood also featured most of the thyroid clonotypes expanded above 0.001.

The germline gives CDR1 SGDLS, CDR2 YYNGEE. CDR3 size: 14 residues. Researchers amplified the TCR beta CDR3 regions from RNA transcripts. The primer set for the first-round RT-PCR of the TCR CDR3 was HTBI. Each CDR3 protein gets one entry after TCRdb re-called the multiplex PCR reads with MiXCR. The table lists about 560,000 distinct CDR3 sequences, over 15% of them singletons. Exclusion criteria comprised uncontrolled infection, other autoimmune disease, pregnancy or lactation. Fresh peripheral blood, 10 ml, yielded the PBMCs. On this clonotype: What it binds is not known. A read error may produce the germline difference seen at one junction end.

Sequenced material: blood. The clonotype was recovered from a woman aged 18-35 years with Graves' hyperthyroidism. This sequence joins TRBV9 and TRBJ2-2; TRBD2 agrees at 10 bases. This CDR3 reads CASSGGLNTGELFF. CDR3 DNA: TGTGCCAGTAGCGGGGGGCTGAACACCGGGGAGCTGTTTTTT.